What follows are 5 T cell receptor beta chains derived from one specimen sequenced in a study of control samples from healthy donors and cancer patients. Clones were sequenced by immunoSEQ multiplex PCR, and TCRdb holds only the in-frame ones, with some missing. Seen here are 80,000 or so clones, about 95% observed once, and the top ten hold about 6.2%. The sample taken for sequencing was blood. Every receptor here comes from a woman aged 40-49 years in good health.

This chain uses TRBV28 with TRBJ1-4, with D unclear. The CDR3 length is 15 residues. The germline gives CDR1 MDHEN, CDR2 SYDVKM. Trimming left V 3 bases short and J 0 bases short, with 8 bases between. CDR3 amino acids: CASSLTPSTNEKLFF. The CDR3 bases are TGTGCCAGCAGTTTGACACCCTCAACTAATGAAAAACTGTTTTTT.

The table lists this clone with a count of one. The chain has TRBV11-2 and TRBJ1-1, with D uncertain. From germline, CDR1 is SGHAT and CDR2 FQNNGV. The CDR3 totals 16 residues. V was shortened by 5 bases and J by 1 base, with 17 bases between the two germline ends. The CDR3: CASSATGLKRNTEAFF. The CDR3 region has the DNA TGTGCCAGCAGCGCGACGGGATTGAAGCGGAACACTGAAGCTTTCTTT.

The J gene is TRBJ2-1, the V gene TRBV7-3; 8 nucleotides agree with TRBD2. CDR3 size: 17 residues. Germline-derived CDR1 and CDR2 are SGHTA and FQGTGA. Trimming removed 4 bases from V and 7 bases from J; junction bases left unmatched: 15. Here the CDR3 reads CASSSPPGRGGENEQFF. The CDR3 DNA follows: TGTGCCAGCAGCTCCCCTCCGGGTCGGGGGGGCGAGAATGAGCAGTTCTTC.

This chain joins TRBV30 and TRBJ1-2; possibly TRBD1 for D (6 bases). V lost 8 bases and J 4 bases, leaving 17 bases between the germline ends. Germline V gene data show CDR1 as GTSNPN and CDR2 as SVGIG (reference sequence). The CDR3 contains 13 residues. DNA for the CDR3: TGTGCCGGAATAACAGGGTACGGCTATGGCTACACCTTC. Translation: CAGITGYGYGYTF.

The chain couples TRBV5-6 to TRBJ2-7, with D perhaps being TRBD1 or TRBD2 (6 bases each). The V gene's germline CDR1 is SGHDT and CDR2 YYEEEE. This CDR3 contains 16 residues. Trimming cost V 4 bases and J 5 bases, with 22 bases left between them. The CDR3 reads CASSPTGTRDIHEQYF. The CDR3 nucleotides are TGTGCCAGCAGCCCTACAGGGACTCGGGATATCCACGAGCAGTACTTC.